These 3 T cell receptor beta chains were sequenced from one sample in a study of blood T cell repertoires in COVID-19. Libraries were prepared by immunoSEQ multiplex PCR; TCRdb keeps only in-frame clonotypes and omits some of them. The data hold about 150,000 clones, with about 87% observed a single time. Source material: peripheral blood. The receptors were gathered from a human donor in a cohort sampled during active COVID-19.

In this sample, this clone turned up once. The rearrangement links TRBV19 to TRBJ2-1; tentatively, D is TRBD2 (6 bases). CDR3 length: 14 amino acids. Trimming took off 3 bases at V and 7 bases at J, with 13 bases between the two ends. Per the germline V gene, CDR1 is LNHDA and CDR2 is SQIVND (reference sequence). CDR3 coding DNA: TGTGCCAGTAGTATTGAGGGTGGGAGGAATGAGCAGTTCTTC. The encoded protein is CASSIEGGRNEQFF.

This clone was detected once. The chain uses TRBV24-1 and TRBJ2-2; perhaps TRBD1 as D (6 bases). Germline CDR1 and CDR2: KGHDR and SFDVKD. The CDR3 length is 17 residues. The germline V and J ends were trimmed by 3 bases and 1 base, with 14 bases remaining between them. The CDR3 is CATSDQPLQGNTGELFF. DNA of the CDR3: TGTGCCACCAGTGATCAGCCCTTACAGGGGAACACCGGGGAGCTGTTTTTT.

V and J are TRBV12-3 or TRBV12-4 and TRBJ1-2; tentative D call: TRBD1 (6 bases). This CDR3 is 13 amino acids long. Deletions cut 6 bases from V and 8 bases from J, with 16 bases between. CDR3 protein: CASRGGAGKGYTF. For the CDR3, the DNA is TGTGCCAGCAGGGGGGGGGCAGGGAAGGGCTACACCTTC.